This T cell receptor (beta chain) was found in a study of T cell responses to AZD1222 COVID-19 vaccine. A word on this clone: What it binds is not known.

Trimming shortened V by 8 bases and J by 0 bases, and 11 bases separated the two germline ends. Looked up from germline, CDR1 is MNHNY and CDR2 is SVGAGI (reference sequence). CDR3 size: 15 residues. Assay used: immunoSEQ multiplex PCR; TCRdb lists only in-frame clones, some missing. The table records approximately 170,000 clones, 93% of them present only once. Whole-study results and caveats: The sample set comprised mostly white British donors with more females, and clonal diversity was possibly underestimated. Repertoires were obtained solely post-peak T cell response.

Here the sequenced sample was peripheral blood, taken on day 0 of AZD1222 vaccination. The chain couples TRBV6-6 to TRBJ1-6, with a weak D call TRBD1 (6 bases). The sequence was collected from an adult in good health. CDR3 sequence reads: CASRQAVSYNSPLHF. DNA of the CDR3: TGTGCCAGCCGACAGGCCGTCTCCTATAATTCACCCCTCCACTTT.